The TCR beta chain under discussion was sequenced for a study of stem cell transplantation in POMP-related autoinflammatory disease. Study results and limitations: A trend toward lower repertoire diversity and greater clonality appeared in every analyzed T-cell subset of PRAID patients.

V was trimmed by 1 base and J by 7 bases, leaving 14 bases between them. CDR1 is SGHRS and CDR2 is YFSETQ in the germline V gene. This CDR3 comprises 15 residues. TCRdb's copy holds only in-frame clones and misses some; the assay was immunoSEQ multiplex PCR. Here the sample spans some 70,000 clones, roughly 88% being singletons. With respect to this clone: Its antigen is still unknown.

V gene TRBV5-1 combines with J gene TRBJ2-2, with D possibly TRBD2 on 6 matching bases. This TCR came from a human patient with POMP-related autoinflammation and immune dysregulation (PRAID). Some T cells here may be from the graft donor. The specimen comprised CD4+ T cells from PBMCs, sampled after stem cell transplantation. The CDR3 loop is CASSLMPSESGELFF. In nucleotides, the CDR3 is TGCGCCAGCAGCTTGATGCCTAGCGAAAGCGGGGAGCTGTTTTTT. Full variable domain (missing parts from reference TRBV5-1 and TRBJ2-2): KAGVTQTPRYLIKTRGQQVTLSCSPISGHRSVSWYQQTPGQGLQFLFEYFSETQRNKGNFPGRFSGRQFSNSRSEMNVSTLELGDSALYLCASSLMPSESGELFFGEGSRLTVL.